The present TCR beta chain was sequenced within a study of CD8 T cells in Susac syndrome. Reverse transcription used about 0.5 to 1 ug RNA and random hexamers. TCRdb analysed the immunoSEQ multiplex PCR reads with MiXCR anew, one entry per CDR3 protein. This sample carries about 140,000 distinct CDR3 sequences, 85% to 95% of them seen once, and the ten largest clones take more than 0.14%. The ends were cut back, 7 bases at V and 7 bases at J, with 11 bases in the middle. There are 12 residues in the CDR3. The receptor was isolated from a human donor with Susac syndrome. The V gene is TRBV12-3 or TRBV12-4, the J gene TRBJ2-1; TRBD1 is a possible D gene (5 bases). The sequenced material came from CD4+ T cells from PBMCs. The DNA for the CDR3 is TGTGCCAGCAAAATAGGGGTAAATGAGCAGTTCTTC. It translates to CASKIGVNEQFF.